This TCR beta chain is from a study of blood T cell repertoires in COVID-19. Participant-given clinical history determined each cohort assignment. Recovery among Cohort 3 donors was established by two negative PCRs, clearance, or symptom resolution. Per the authors' pipeline: For nucleated cells, counts were estimated from reference gene primer amplification. Assay: immunoSEQ multiplex PCR; the TCRdb copy retains only in-frame clones and omits some. V, J and clone size reflect that table, while D and trimming were determined from the DNA. The sample carries about 400,000 clones, approximately 89% recorded once. Only one count was recorded for this clone. This CDR3 has 15 residues. Germline V gene sequence: CDR1 GTSNPN, CDR2 SVGIG (reference sequence). The V end was cut by 3 bases, the J end by 9 bases, with 24 bases between.

The sequence was collected from a woman under 40 who had recovered from COVID-19. Material: PBMCs or T cells enriched from blood (not recorded which). The gene calls are TRBV30 and TRBJ2-7, with D possibly matching TRBD1 (6 bases). CDR3 in amino acids: CAWSVTLWGPTRQYF. As DNA, the CDR3 is TGTGCCTGGAGCGTAACCCTCTGGGGGCCCACACGGCAGTACTTC.